Presented here are 18 T cell receptor beta chains from one specimen sequenced in a study of control samples from healthy donors and cancer patients. Here immunoSEQ multiplex PCR was the method, and the copy in TCRdb shows in-frame clones only, minus some. The sample carries roughly 100,000 clones, 85% to 90% recorded once. Sequencing used PBMCs. These receptors were collected from a man aged 55-75 years with lung cancer.

The rearrangement links TRBV14 to TRBJ1-2; D remains unclear. Germline values: CDR1 SGHDN, CDR2 FVKESK. This CDR3 is 12 amino acids long. V lost 6 bases and J 5 bases, leaving 10 bases between the germline ends. CDR3 DNA: TGTGCCAGCAGGCAGCTAGCTTATGGCTACACCTTC. Its translation is CASRQLAYGYTF.

J is TRBJ1-1 and V is TRBV7-2, with D possibly TRBD1 on 6 matching bases. CDR1 is SGHTA and CDR2 is FQGNSA in the germline V gene. The CDR3 runs to 15 residues. Trimming removed 5 bases from V and 0 bases from J, with 13 bases in between. CDR3 bases: TGTGCCAGCAGCCTAGTTGACAGGATGAACACTGAAGCTTTCTTT. Amino acids: CASSLVDRMNTEAFF.

Written as DNA, the CDR3 is TGTGCCACCCGGGTAGGAACCTACGAGCAGTACTTC. This codes for CATRVGTYEQYF. This chain connects TRBV6-5 to TRBJ2-7; no firm D call. V was pared by 10 bases and J by 2 bases, with 12 bases between. The germline V gene has CDR1 MNHEY and CDR2 SVGAGI. The CDR3 loop spans 12 amino acids.

The chain has TRBV20-1 and TRBJ1-2; unclear D gene. The CDR3 extends over 15 amino acids. Per the germline V gene, CDR1 is DFQATT and CDR2 is SNEGSKA (reference sequence). Deletions cut 3 bases from V and 0 bases from J, with 14 bases between. CDR3: CSASTLGGANYGYTF. The CDR3 nucleotides are TGCAGTGCTAGTACGCTCGGCGGAGCTAACTATGGCTACACCTTC.

In its sample, this clone was seen a few times. V is TRBV24-1 and J is TRBJ1-5, with D perhaps matching TRBD1 (5 bases). Deletions cut 5 bases from V and 4 bases from J, with 8 bases between. This CDR3 spans 13 amino acids. The V gene's germline CDR1 is KGHDR and CDR2 SFDVKD. The CDR3 DNA sequence: TGTGCCACCAGTGTGGACACTAATCAGCCCCAGCATTTT. It translates to CATSVDTNQPQHF.

The chain employs TRBV7-3 and TRBJ1-6; D remains unclear. V lost 1 base, J lost 8 bases, and 12 bases lay in between. CDR3 size: 15 residues. The germline CDR1 and CDR2 sequences are SGHTA and FQGTGA. The CDR3 DNA sequence: TGTGCCAGCAGCTTAAAGGCCTCCTTGGATTCACCCCTCCACTTT. This translates into CASSLKASLDSPLHF.

The chain uses TRBV6-6 and TRBJ2-5; D possibly corresponds to TRBD1 (5 bases). The germline V gene has CDR1 MNHNY and CDR2 SVGAGI (reference sequence). CDR3 size: 15 residues. V was shortened by 2 bases and J by 1 base, with 11 bases between the two germline ends. CDR3 region: CASSYGDRRQETQYF. DNA for the CDR3: TGTGCCAGCAGTTACGGTGACAGACGCCAAGAGACCCAGTACTTC.

This chain joins TRBV2 and TRBJ2-3; TRBD1 or TRBD2 may be the D gene (5 bases each). The CDR3 is 14 amino acids. Trimming pared 8 bases from V and 4 bases from J, leaving 16 bases between. Looked up from germline, CDR1 is SNHLY and CDR2 is FYNNEI. CDR3 region: CASSEGNFPDTQYF. CDR3 bases: TGTGCCAGCTCTGAGGGGAACTTCCCAGATACGCAGTATTTT.

The rearrangement uses TRBV5-1 and TRBJ2-3, with 11 positions matching TRBD1. Per germline, CDR1 SGHRS and CDR2 YFSETQ. The J segment lost 4 bases and the V segment lost 4 bases, leaving 17 bases of the junction unmatched. This CDR3 has 19 residues. This chain's CDR3 is CASSQRGTGGRFAPDTQYF. CDR3 bases: TGCGCCAGCAGCCAACGAGGGACAGGGGGGCGGTTTGCGCCAGATACGCAGTATTTT. Based on the CDR3 plus reference TRBV5-1 and TRBJ2-3, the full variable domain is KAGVTQTPRYLIKTRGQQVTLSCSPISGHRSVSWYQQTPGQGLQFLFEYFSETQRNKGNFPGRFSGRQFSNSRSEMNVSTLELGDSALYLCASSQRGTGGRFAPDTQYFGPGTRLTVL.

In its sample, this clone was seen once. This chain links TRBV9 with TRBJ1-1, with 8 bases aligning to TRBD1. This CDR3 contains 17 residues. V shed 2 bases and J 5 bases; nucleotides not matched to a gene: 14. The germline V gene has CDR1 SGDLS and CDR2 YYNGEE. CDR3 coding DNA: TGTGCCAGCAGCGTTTACCAGGGGGCCGGTTATGGAACTGAAGCTTTCTTT. It translates to CASSVYQGAGYGTEAFF.

The V gene is TRBV6-1, the J gene TRBJ1-6, with TRBD1 matching over 7 bases. Germline V gene data show CDR1 as MNHNS and CDR2 as SASEGT. V lost 3 bases and J lost 7; bases outside the gene matches: 3. The CDR3 sequence is 14 residues long. In DNA, the CDR3 is TGTGCCAGCAGTGAGCAGGGGGGGAATTCACCCCTCCACTTT. This encodes CASSEQGGNSPLHF.

This clone was observed once. This chain connects TRBV5-1 to TRBJ1-1; 8 bases agree with TRBD1. This CDR3 comprises 14 residues. The V gene end was trimmed by 4 bases and the J gene end by 4 bases; junction bases not matched to a gene: 6. CDR1 and CDR2 from the germline V gene are SGHRS and YFSETQ. Here the CDR3 reads CASSNRTGSTEAFF. In nucleotides, the CDR3 is TGCGCCAGCAGCAACCGGACAGGGAGCACTGAAGCTTTCTTT. The full variable domain, in which reference TRBV5-1 and TRBJ1-1 provide the parts outside the CDR3, is KAGVTQTPRYLIKTRGQQVTLSCSPISGHRSVSWYQQTPGQGLQFLFEYFSETQRNKGNFPGRFSGRQFSNSRSEMNVSTLELGDSALYLCASSNRTGSTEAFFGQGTRLTVV.

This clone showed up just a few times. The chain combines TRBV6-5 with TRBJ1-5, with D unresolved. Between the trimmed V and J ends, which lost 6 bases and 4 bases, there was a span of 7 bases. This CDR3 has 12 amino acids. CDR1 is MNHEY, CDR2 SVGAGI, per germline. CDR3 residues: CASSPPNQPQHF. The CDR3 DNA sequence: TGTGCCAGCAGCCCCCCGAATCAGCCCCAGCATTTT.

The rearrangement joins TRBV5-1 to TRBJ1-2; TRBD1 aligns across 7 bases. Germline lookup yields CDR1 SGHRS and CDR2 YFSETQ. J gave up 2 bases and V 4 bases, and 5 bases lay outside the gene matches. This CDR3 has 14 amino acids. CDR3: CASSPGQRNYGYTF. The CDR3 bases are TGCGCCAGCAGCCCGGGACAGCGAAACTATGGCTACACCTTC.

J is TRBJ1-5 and V is TRBV30, with D hard to call. With 0 bases removed from V and 2 bases from J, the gap between germline ends came to 5 bases. Looked up from germline, CDR1 is GTSNPN and CDR2 is SVGIG (reference sequence). The CDR3 is 13 amino acids. The CDR3 is CAWSVDRNQPQHF. The CDR3 bases are TGTGCCTGGAGTGTAGACCGCAATCAGCCCCAGCATTTT.

The J gene is TRBJ2-1, the V gene TRBV18, with a possible D match to TRBD2 (5 bases). Germline CDR1 is KGHSH and CDR2 is LQKENI. The ends were cut back, 0 bases at V and 7 bases at J, with 10 bases in the middle. CDR3 size: 14 residues. The CDR3 protein is CASSPPSGSNEQFF. In DNA form, the CDR3 reads TGTGCCAGCTCACCACCGTCGGGGTCTAATGAGCAGTTCTTC.

V is TRBV19 and J is TRBJ2-1, with TRBD1 identical over 9 bases. The CDR3 consists of 14 residues. The junction had 2 bases not matched to a gene; V was cut back by 4 bases and J by 4 bases. From germline, CDR1 is LNHDA and CDR2 SQIVND (reference sequence). The CDR3 coding sequence is TGTGCCAGTAGTACAGGACAGGGGTACAATGAGCAGTTCTTC. This translates into CASSTGQGYNEQFF.

The chain links TRBV10-3 to TRBJ2-1; 8 bases align to TRBD2. This CDR3 has 16 residues. Germline V gene sequence: CDR1 ENHRY, CDR2 SYGVKD. V gave up 0 bases and J gave up 5 bases; unmatched junction bases: 6. The DNA for the CDR3 is TGTGCCATCAGTGAGTCGTGGTCGGGGGGGGACAATGAGCAGTTCTTC. This translates into CAISESWSGGDNEQFF.